A single sample is the source of the 22 T cell receptor beta chains below, sequenced in a study of T cells after yellow fever vaccination. Each CDR3 protein gets one entry after TCRdb re-called the 5' RACE reads with MiXCR. The sample holds 150,000 or so distinct CDR3 sequences, under 7% seen once. The sample here was CD4+ T cells sorted from PBMCs, taken 10 days after the yellow fever booster vaccination. These receptor sequences come from a man aged 25-40 years who received the YFV17D yellow fever vaccine.

This clonotype was counted at least ten times. The rearrangement links TRBV15 to TRBJ2-2, with 7 bases identical to TRBD1. The CDR3 has 20 residues. Germline assignment: CDR1 LNHNV and CDR2 YYDKDF (reference sequence). The V and J ends lost 0 bases and 4 bases, in that order; junction bases with no gene match: 17. DNA of the CDR3: TGTGCCACCAGCAGAGATGGGGAGTCGGACAGGCCGGTCGGCACCGGGGAGCTGTTTTTT. The encoded protein is CATSRDGESDRPVGTGELFF.

Many counts were recorded for this clonotype. V and J are TRBV29-1 and TRBJ2-7; the match to TRBD1 covers 7 bases. The germline gives CDR1 SQVTM, CDR2 ANQGSEA. V dropped 5 bases and J dropped 1; count of bases not matched to a gene: 8. The CDR3 covers 14 residues. The CDR3 protein is CSVWTGRPSYEQYF. The DNA of the CDR3 is TGCAGCGTTTGGACAGGCCGACCATCCTACGAGCAGTACTTC.

DNA of the CDR3: TGCGCCAGCAGCCAAGGTATGAAGGCAGTCTACGAGCAGTACTTC. Translated: CASSQGMKAVYEQYF. The chain joins TRBV4-3 to TRBJ2-7; D is undetermined. CDR3 length: 15 residues. Germline CDR1 LGHNA, CDR2 YSLEER. Trimming removed 1 base at V and 3 bases at J, with 13 bases between.

Ten or more counts support this clonotype. The chain joins TRBV14 to TRBJ2-3; weak D call: TRBD2 (5 bases). Per the germline V gene, CDR1 is SGHDN and CDR2 is FVKESK. CDR3 length: 11 residues. V lost 1 base and J 11 bases, leaving 7 bases between the germline ends. CDR3 sequence: CASSQVGMQYF. In DNA form, the CDR3 reads TGTGCCAGCAGCCAAGTCGGGATGCAGTATTTT.

This clonotype was counted only a few times. The chain joins TRBV25-1 to TRBJ1-5; D is uncertain. Germline V gene sequence: CDR1 MGHDK, CDR2 SYGVNS. V was shortened by 4 bases and J by 2 bases, with 9 bases between the two germline ends. The CDR3 consists of 14 residues. CDR3 region: CASSVSAGNQPQHF. The CDR3 region has the DNA TGTGCCAGCAGTGTATCGGCGGGCAATCAGCCCCAGCATTTT.

This clonotype showed up just a few times. This chain joins TRBV20-1 and TRBJ2-3; the D gene could be TRBD1 or TRBD2 (5 bases each). The CDR3 sequence is 12 residues long. The germline V and J ends were trimmed by 6 bases and 2 bases, with 9 bases remaining between them. The germline V gene encodes CDR1 DFQATT and CDR2 SNEGSKA (reference sequence). The CDR3 bases are TGCAGTGCGTCCGGGACCACAGATACGCAGTATTTT. Its protein is CSASGTTDTQYF.

This clonotype was found many times. The chain combines TRBV20-1 with TRBJ1-2, with a possible D match to TRBD1 (5 bases). Germline V lookup: CDR1 DFQATT, CDR2 SNEGSKA (reference sequence). Trimming shortened V by 0 bases and J by 1 base, and 9 bases separated the two germline ends. This CDR3 comprises 14 residues. In DNA, the CDR3 is TGCAGTGCTAGAGATGTCCAGGGTAACTATGGCTACACCTTC. It is translated as CSARDVQGNYGYTF.

The chain is built from TRBV5-4 and TRBJ2-3; no firm D call. This CDR3 is built from 17 residues. Germline values: CDR1 SGHNT, CDR2 YYREEE (reference sequence). Trimming stripped 0 bases from V and 4 bases from J, with 18 bases between. The CDR3 DNA sequence: TGTGCCAGCAGCTTGGAGCCCTCCGGAAGAGGTCCAGATACGCAGTATTTT. Its protein is CASSLEPSGRGPDTQYF.

This clonotype has a count of ten or more. The rearrangement links TRBV20-1 to TRBJ1-5; a possible D gene is TRBD1 (5 bases). CDR1 and CDR2 from the germline V gene are DFQATT and SNEGSKA (reference sequence). Trimming stripped 3 bases from V and 7 bases from J, with 16 bases between. The CDR3 consists of 14 residues. The CDR3 protein is CSARRGRGDQPQHF. The DNA for the CDR3 is TGCAGTGCTAGGCGGGGACGAGGCGACCAGCCCCAGCATTTT.

A remark on this clonotype: Just one base apart from a much larger clone, this may be a read error. The rearrangement joins TRBV12-3 or TRBV12-4 to TRBJ2-2; TRBD1 or TRBD2 may be the D gene (5 bases each). The CDR3 consists of 14 residues. V was shortened by 3 bases and J by 7 bases, with 12 bases between the two germline ends. The CDR3 loop is CASSFAGTIGELFF. DNA for the CDR3: TGTGCCAGCAGTTTCGCAGGGACCATCGGGGAGCTGTTTTTT.

This clonotype was counted many times. J is TRBJ2-1 and V is TRBV4-2, with D possibly being TRBD1 (6 bases). The germline CDR1 and CDR2 sequences are LGHNA and YNFKEQ. The CDR3 runs 16 residues. V lost 0 bases to trimming and J lost 8 bases, with 17 bases between them. In DNA, the CDR3 is TGTGCCAGCAGCCAAGAAAGGGGGAAGCCTCCCCATGAGCAGTTCTTC. This gives the protein CASSQERGKPPHEQFF.

This clonotype was counted many times. The chain carries TRBV4-3 and TRBJ2-7, with D unresolved. The CDR3 consists of 17 residues. The V gene lost 4 bases and the J gene lost 1 base, with 20 bases spanning the gap. The germline V gene encodes CDR1 LGHNA and CDR2 YSLEER. CDR3 sequence (DNA): TGCGCCAGCAGCCTCGAGACCCAGCGCACGGTATCCTACGAGCAGTACTTC. Encoded protein: CASSLETQRTVSYEQYF.

In its sample, this clonotype was seen a few times. This chain links TRBV7-9 with TRBJ1-1; D not resolved. This CDR3 comprises 12 residues. The V gene lost 11 bases and the J gene lost 5 bases, with 15 bases spanning the gap. Per germline, CDR1 SEHNR and CDR2 FQNEAQ (reference sequence). This CDR3 reads CAAWNQATEAFF. The CDR3 DNA is TGTGCCGCATGGAATCAGGCGACTGAAGCTTTCTTT.

At least ten counts were recorded for this clonotype. The chain joins TRBV7-2 to TRBJ1-5; unclear D gene. The V and J ends lost 1 base and 9 bases respectively, with 7 bases between them. This CDR3 is built from 12 residues. The V gene's germline CDR1 is SGHTA and CDR2 FQGNSA. This CDR3 reads CASSLGYGPQHF. For the CDR3, the DNA is TGTGCCAGCAGCTTAGGGTATGGGCCCCAGCATTTT. The full variable domain, its missing parts supplied by reference TRBV7-2 and TRBJ1-5, is GAGVSQSPSNKVTEKGKDVELRCDPISGHTALYWYRQSLGQGLEFLIYFQGNSAPDKSGLPSDRFSAERTGGSVSTLTIQRTQQEDSAVYLCASSLGYGPQHFGDGTRLSIL.

This chain links TRBV5-4 with TRBJ2-5, with TRBD2 as a possible D gene (6 bases). The CDR3 has 14 amino acids. The germline gives CDR1 SGHNT, CDR2 YYREEE (reference sequence). The V end was cut by 6 bases, the J end by 2 bases, with 14 bases between. CDR3 sequence reads: CASTAATRQETQYF. The DNA for the CDR3 is TGTGCCAGCACCGCCGCGACTAGACAAGAGACCCAGTACTTC.

The V and J genes are TRBV12-3 or TRBV12-4 and TRBJ2-7; 8 nucleotides match TRBD2. V shed 5 bases, J shed 6 bases, and the junction held 12 bases outside the gene matches. The CDR3 covers 15 residues. The CDR3 sequence is CASSQNGGRTGEQYF. CDR3 DNA sequence: TGTGCCAGCAGTCAGAATGGCGGGAGGACTGGCGAGCAGTACTTC.

Comment on this clonotype: Just one base apart from a much larger clone, this may be a read error. CDR3 region: CASSSGGPNNIQYF. CDR3 nucleotide sequence: TGCGCCAGCAGTAGTGGAGGTCCCAATAACATTCAGTACTTC. V gene TRBV23-1 combines with J gene TRBJ2-4; TRBD2 might be the D (5 bases). TRBV23-1 is an ORF, with its function uncertain. The CDR3 consists of 14 residues.

This clonotype was observed many times. The chain employs TRBV10-3 and TRBJ2-3; 12 bases align to TRBD2. Trimming took 8 bases from V and 4 from J; bases not matched to a gene: 19. Germline V gene sequence: CDR1 ENHRY, CDR2 SYGVKD. The CDR3 consists of 19 residues. The CDR3 loop reads CAIGLASGRATGGADTQYF. The CDR3 region has the DNA TGTGCCATCGGACTGGCTAGCGGGAGGGCCACGGGGGGGGCAGATACGCAGTATTTT.

This clonotype was seen only a few times. The rearrangement links TRBV20-1 to TRBJ1-4; D remains unclear. The CDR3 has 14 residues. With 3 bases removed from V and 0 bases from J, the gap between germline ends came to 8 bases. Germline V gene data show CDR1 as DFQATT and CDR2 as SNEGSKA (reference sequence). This CDR3 reads CSASVDATNEKLFF. In DNA, the CDR3 is TGCAGTGCTAGTGTGGATGCAACTAATGAAAAACTGTTTTTT.

The V gene is TRBV7-2, the J gene TRBJ1-5, with D perhaps TRBD1 (5 bases). Per germline, CDR1 SGHTA and CDR2 FQGNSA. Trimming pared 4 bases from V and 0 bases from J, leaving 10 bases between. CDR3 length: 15 residues. CDR3 nucleotides: TGTGCCAGCAGCTCCCGACAGTATAGCAATCAGCCCCAGCATTTT. It encodes CASSSRQYSNQPQHF.

This clonotype has at least ten counts. The chain employs TRBV18 and TRBJ2-3, with unresolved D. The germline CDR1 and CDR2 sequences are KGHSH and LQKENI. The ends were cut back, 4 bases at V and 4 bases at J, with 9 bases in the middle. The CDR3 covers 13 residues. Here the CDR3 reads CASSLFESDTQYF. CDR3 nucleotides: TGTGCCAGCTCACTCTTCGAGTCAGATACGCAGTATTTT. Based on the CDR3 plus reference TRBV18 and TRBJ2-3, the full variable domain is NAGVMQNPRHLVRRRGQEARLRCSPMKGHSHVYWYRQLPEEGLKFMVYLQKENIIDESGMPKERFSAEFPKEGPSILRIQQVVRGDSAAYFCASSLFESDTQYFGPGTRLTVL.

The genes are TRBV20-1 and TRBJ2-3; no clear D gene. Germline CDR1 DFQATT, CDR2 SNEGSKA (reference sequence). V lost 3 bases to trimming and J lost 6 bases, with 13 bases between them. The CDR3 has 13 residues. The CDR3 spells CSASLSVRDTQYF. The CDR3 DNA is TGCAGTGCTAGCCTTTCCGTAAGGGATACGCAGTATTTT.